Listed below are T cell receptor beta chains from one sample, sequenced in a study of T cell changes during pregnancy in multiple sclerosis. The assay was immunoSEQ multiplex PCR, and TCRdb's table has in-frame clones only and misses some. The repertoire holds about 59,000 clones, with around 93% as singletons. The source was CD4+ T cells from peripheral blood mononuclear cells, collected before pregnancy. These receptors were taken from a female donor with multiple sclerosis, enrolled in a pregnancy study. CDR3s include the opening cysteine and the closing phenylalanine or tryptophan. The D gene is left open where the match is weak. Not all rows give a size; the values are once, few, many and, for expanded clones, a class.

J gene,clone size,D gene,V gene,CDR3 length,CDR3 protein,CDR3 DNA
TRBJ2-7,-,TRBD2,TRBV5-7,14,CASSSLQRGYEQYF,TGTGCCAGCAGCTCCCTACAGCGGGGCTACGAGCAGTACTTC
TRBJ2-7,-,-,TRBV5-6,15,CASTPGPQGNYEQYF,TGTGCCAGCACCCCCGGCCCCCAGGGAAACTACGAGCAGTACTTC
TRBJ2-6,-,-,TRBV5-1,15,CASSLVQSGANVLTF,TGCGCCAGCAGCTTGGTACAGTCTGGGGCCAACGTCCTGACTTTC
TRBJ1-4,-,-,TRBV6-4,15,CASSPGLATNEKLFF,TGTGCCAGCAGTCCAGGGCTTGCAACTAATGAAAAACTGTTTTTT
TRBJ2-5,once,TRBD1,TRBV5-1,16,CASSHGTGGFQETQYF,TGCGCCAGCAGCCACGGGACAGGGGGCTTCCAAGAGACCCAGTACTTC
TRBJ2-5,-,-,TRBV6-6,13,CASSQASRETQYF,TGTGCCAGCAGCCAGGCCTCCCGTGAGACCCAGTACTTC
TRBJ1-3,-,-,TRBV18,15,CASSPVENYGNTIYF,TGTGCCAGCTCACCAGTGGAGAACTATGGAAACACCATATATTTT
TRBJ1-2,-,TRBD1,TRBV5-6,14,CASSLQGQGYGYTF,TGTGCCAGCAGCCTCCAGGGACAGGGCTATGGCTACACCTTC
TRBJ1-1,-,-,TRBV7-2,13,CASSPIGITEAFF,TGTGCCAGCAGCCCGATCGGGATCACTGAAGCTTTCTTT
TRBJ2-7,once,TRBD2,TRBV2,15,CASSPSGRGSYEQYF,TGTGCCAGCAGTCCTAGCGGTCGGGGATCTTACGAGCAGTACTTC
TRBJ2-7,-,TRBD2,TRBV6-5,13,CASSYSGAYEQYF,TGTGCCAGCAGTTATAGCGGGGCCTACGAGCAGTACTTC